Presented here are 21 T cell receptor beta chains from one specimen sequenced in a study of vaccination effects on CD4 cells after COVID-19. Libraries were prepared by immunoSEQ multiplex PCR; TCRdb keeps only in-frame clonotypes and omits some of them. The sample lists 78,000 or so clones, around 81% seen once, with 8% to 11% in the top ten. These receptors' targets are unknown. Prior to sequencing, the ViraFEST assay stimulated PBMC with viral peptide pools, which expanded the antigen-specific CD4+ T cells. Isolating CD4+ T cells followed 9 to 11 days of culture. Previously uninfected by SARS-CoV-2, the vaccine recipients also showed negative nucleocapsid antibodies. Sample: CD4+ T cells from PBMCs cultured with SARS-CoV-2 spike peptides, taken before COVID-19 vaccination. These TCRs come from a human donor who received a COVID-19 vaccine.

The rearrangement joins TRBV7-8 to TRBJ2-3; D not resolved. Germline V gives CDR1 SGHVS, CDR2 FQNEAQ. The CDR3 spans 14 residues. Trimming removed 5 bases at V and 0 bases at J, with 9 bases between. CDR3 in DNA: TGTGCCAGCAGCACGCGACTGAGCACAGATACGCAGTATTTT. Translation: CASSTRLSTDTQYF.

The chain carries TRBV5-1 and TRBJ2-1; 9 bases fit TRBD1. Looked up from germline, CDR1 is SGHRS and CDR2 is YFSETQ. The CDR3 is 15 residues long. With V trimmed by 0 bases and J by 8 bases, 6 bases remained unmatched. The CDR3 DNA is TGCGCCAGCAGCTTGGCCGGGACAGGGTCGGATGAGCAGTTCTTC. Protein sequence: CASSLAGTGSDEQFF.

V is TRBV2 and J is TRBJ2-7, with D unclear. Germline CDR1 is SNHLY and CDR2 is FYNNEI. V was pared by 7 bases and J by 0 bases, with 13 bases between. There are 14 residues in the CDR3. The CDR3 is CASTPDGSSYEQYV. CDR3 nucleotide sequence: TGTGCCAGCACCCCGGACGGAAGCTCCTACGAGCAGTACGTC.

The chain combines TRBV6-4 with TRBJ1-1; a possible D gene is TRBD1 (5 bases). Germline V gene data show CDR1 as MRHNA and CDR2 as SNTAGT. The V end lost 6 bases, the J end lost 3 bases, and 8 bases lay between the germline ends. This CDR3 contains 12 residues. The CDR3 nucleotides are TGTGCCAGCAGGGGGCGCGACACTGAAGCTTTCTTT. It translates to CASRGRDTEAFF.

The J gene is TRBJ2-1, the V gene TRBV6-2 or TRBV6-3; D possibly corresponds to TRBD2 (6 bases). This CDR3 has 19 residues. Germline values: CDR1 MNHEY, CDR2 SVGEGT. V gave up 5 bases and J gave up 7 bases, with 30 bases separating them. The CDR3 protein is CASSPRGYMFTGEKNEQFF. CDR3 DNA: TGTGCCAGCAGTCCCCGGGGGTATATGTTTACGGGGGAGAAAAATGAGCAGTTCTTC.

The gene calls are TRBV5-1 and TRBJ2-6; 11 bases are shared with TRBD1. J lost 1 base, V lost 5 bases, and 5 bases had no gene match. CDR1 and CDR2 from the germline V gene are SGHRS and YFSETQ. The CDR3 has 17 residues. The CDR3 here is CASSTGTGGSGANVLTF. CDR3 bases: TGCGCCAGCAGTACCGGGACAGGGGGATCTGGGGCCAACGTCCTGACTTTC.

In nucleotides, the CDR3 is TGTGCCGCCCGTGAGACAGGGGGAGGTGAAAAACTGTTTTTT. This translates into CAARETGGGEKLFF. The rearrangement links TRBV19 to TRBJ1-4, with 9 bases fitting TRBD1. There are 14 residues in the CDR3. J gave up 7 bases and V 11 bases, and 11 bases lay outside the gene matches. Germline V lookup: CDR1 LNHDA, CDR2 SQIVND (reference sequence).

V gene TRBV5-1 combines with J gene TRBJ1-1; D may be TRBD1 (5 bases). With 2 bases removed from V and 3 bases from J, the gap between germline ends came to 11 bases. Germline CDR1 SGHRS, CDR2 YFSETQ. The CDR3 totals 14 residues. The CDR3 bases are TGCGCCAGCAGCTTTAGGGGCCAGGACACTGAAGCTTTCTTT. Translating gives CASSFRGQDTEAFF.

The gene calls are TRBV28 and TRBJ2-3; perhaps D is TRBD1 or TRBD2 (5 bases each). CDR1 MDHEN and CDR2 SYDVKM come from the germline V gene. The CDR3 runs 19 residues. V gave up 9 bases and J gave up 2 bases, with 30 bases separating them. The CDR3 region has the DNA TGTGCCAGACTTAACCTATTCCTCAGGGTTCAGACTAACACAGATACGCAGTATTTT. This encodes CARLNLFLRVQTNTDTQYF.

The chain uses TRBV28 and TRBJ1-5; D may be TRBD1 (5 bases). V was clipped by 5 bases and J by 3 bases, with 17 bases between them. The CDR3 sequence is 16 residues long. Germline V CDR1 and CDR2: MDHEN, SYDVKM. CDR3 in amino acids: CASSLRKGPNNQPQHF. Here the CDR3 DNA reads TGTGCCAGCAGTCTACGCAAGGGACCGAACAATCAGCCCCAGCATTTT.

The chain joins TRBV9 to TRBJ2-3; D is possibly TRBD2 (5 bases). Trimming removed 4 bases at V and 0 bases at J, with 12 bases between. The CDR3 is 15 residues long. The germline V gene has CDR1 SGDLS and CDR2 YYNGEE. In nucleotides, the CDR3 is TGTGCCAGCAGCCCCCGGGAAGGGAGCACAGATACGCAGTATTTT. Protein product: CASSPREGSTDTQYF.

The chain has TRBV19 and TRBJ2-1; D is unclear. Germline assignment: CDR1 LNHDA and CDR2 SQIVND (reference sequence). V lost 6 bases to trimming and J lost 8 bases, with 14 bases between them. CDR3 size: 13 residues. DNA for the CDR3: TGTGCCAGTAGGAAAGACCTGACCCATGAGCAGTTCTTC. This translates into CASRKDLTHEQFF.

CDR3: CASRGTGPSEAFF. CDR3 coding DNA: TGTGCCAGCAGAGGGACAGGACCGAGTGAAGCTTTCTTT. The V gene is TRBV2, the J gene TRBJ1-1, with 8 bases identical to TRBD1. Germline loops: CDR1 SNHLY, CDR2 FYNNEI. V lost 6 bases and J lost 7; bases outside the gene matches: 7. The CDR3 is 13 residues long.

The V call is TRBV3-1 (or the pseudogene TRBV3-2), the J call TRBJ2-3, with 11 nucleotides matching TRBD2. J was trimmed by 5 bases and V by 1 base; bases with no gene match: 5. CDR1 is LGHDT and CDR2 is YNNKEL in the germline V gene (reference sequence). CDR3 length: 16 amino acids. In DNA form, the CDR3 reads TGTGCCAGCAGCCAAGCGATTGGGACTAGCGGAGATACGCAGTATTTT. This gives the protein CASSQAIGTSGDTQYF.

This sequence joins TRBV24-1 and TRBJ2-1; the D is unclear. V was trimmed by 6 bases and J by 4 bases, leaving 9 bases between them. The CDR3 is made up of 13 amino acids. Germline V gives CDR1 KGHDR, CDR2 SFDVKD. CDR3 sequence (DNA): TGTGCCACCAGTTGGTCGAGTTACAATGAGCAGTTCTTC. Protein: CATSWSSYNEQFF.

This sequence joins TRBV18 and TRBJ2-2; 8 bases line up with TRBD1. With V trimmed by 2 bases and J by 3 bases, 2 bases remained unmatched. This CDR3 has 15 amino acids. Germline V gene sequence: CDR1 KGHSH, CDR2 LQKENI. The DNA for the CDR3 is TGTGCCAGCTCACCAGGGACAGGTGACACCGGGGAGCTGTTTTTT. This translates into CASSPGTGDTGELFF.

CDR3 in DNA: TGTGCCAGCCGGGACAGGGGACCTTACGAGCAGTACGTC. The encoded protein is CASRDRGPYEQYV. The rearrangement joins TRBV2 to TRBJ2-7; 10 nucleotides agree with TRBD1. The V segment lost 8 bases and the J segment 4 bases; nucleotides outside the gene matches: 5. CDR3 length: 13 residues. Germline loops: CDR1 SNHLY, CDR2 FYNNEI.

This clone has just a few counts. This rearrangement joins TRBV27 to TRBJ2-1, with 14 nucleotides matching TRBD2. Germline loops: CDR1 MNHEY, CDR2 SMNVEV (reference sequence). V was pared by 6 bases and J by 4 bases, with 14 bases of the junction left unmatched. CDR3 length: 19 residues. The CDR3: CASRYRLAGGPSGYNEQFF. CDR3 sequence (DNA): TGTGCCAGCAGGTATAGACTAGCGGGGGGGCCGTCGGGTTACAATGAGCAGTTCTTC.

The table lists this clone with a count of one. This chain uses TRBV5-1 with TRBJ2-2; perhaps D is TRBD1 or TRBD2 (6 bases each). Germline CDR1 and CDR2: SGHRS and YFSETQ. V lost 4 bases, J lost 0 bases, and 10 bases lay in between. The CDR3 sequence is 15 residues long. CDR3 nucleotide sequence: TGCGCCAGCAGCGCGGGACACGCGAACACCGGGGAGCTGTTTTTT. Amino acid sequence: CASSAGHANTGELFF.

This chain links TRBV19 with TRBJ1-5; 8 positions match TRBD1. CDR1 LNHDA and CDR2 SQIVND come from the germline V gene (reference sequence). There are 15 residues in the CDR3. The V segment lost 4 bases and the J segment 9 bases; nucleotides outside the gene matches: 11. The CDR3 here is CASSRWDRSVGPQHF. The DNA of the CDR3 is TGTGCCAGTAGTAGATGGGACAGGTCCGTGGGGCCCCAGCATTTT.

The V call is TRBV18, the J call TRBJ2-7; perhaps TRBD1 as D (6 bases). Per the germline V gene, CDR1 is KGHSH and CDR2 is LQKENI. The CDR3 spans 11 residues. Trimming shortened V by 5 bases and J by 5 bases, and 7 bases separated the two germline ends. CDR3 residues: CASSAGDEQYV. CDR3 bases: TGTGCCAGCTCAGCAGGGGACGAGCAGTACGTC.